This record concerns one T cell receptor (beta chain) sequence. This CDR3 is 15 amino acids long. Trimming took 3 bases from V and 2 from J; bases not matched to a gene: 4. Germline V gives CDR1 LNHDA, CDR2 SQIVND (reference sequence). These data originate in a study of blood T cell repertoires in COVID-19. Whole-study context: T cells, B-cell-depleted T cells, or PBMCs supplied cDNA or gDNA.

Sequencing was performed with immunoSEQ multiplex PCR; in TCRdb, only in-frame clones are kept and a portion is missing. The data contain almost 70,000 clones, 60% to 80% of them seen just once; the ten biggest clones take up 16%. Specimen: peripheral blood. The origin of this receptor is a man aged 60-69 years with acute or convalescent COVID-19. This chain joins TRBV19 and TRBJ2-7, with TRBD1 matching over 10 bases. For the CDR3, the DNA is TGTGCCAGTAGTATCCGGGACAGGGGTGCCTACGAGCAGTACTTC. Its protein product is CASSIRDRGAYEQYF.